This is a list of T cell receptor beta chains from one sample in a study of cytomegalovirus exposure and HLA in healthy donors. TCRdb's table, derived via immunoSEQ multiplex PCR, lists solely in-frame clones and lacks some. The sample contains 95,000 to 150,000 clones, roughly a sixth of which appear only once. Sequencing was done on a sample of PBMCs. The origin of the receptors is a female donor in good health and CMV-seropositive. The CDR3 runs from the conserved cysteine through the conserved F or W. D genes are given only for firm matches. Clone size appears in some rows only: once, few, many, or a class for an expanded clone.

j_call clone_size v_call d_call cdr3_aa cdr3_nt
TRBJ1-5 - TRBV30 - CAWSVGLMRASNQPQHF TGTGCCTGGAGTGTTGGACTAATGCGAGCTTCCAATCAGCCCCAGCATTTT
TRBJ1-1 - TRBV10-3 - CAISEARSGVFDTEAFF TGTGCCATCAGTGAGGCTCGCTCCGGGGTATTTGACACTGAAGCTTTCTTT
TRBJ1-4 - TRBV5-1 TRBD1 CASSETGTGAGEKLFF TGCGCCAGCAGCGAGACCGGGACAGGGGCCGGAGAAAAACTGTTTTTT
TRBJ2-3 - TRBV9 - CASSVAVRRAGRAGDTQYF TGTGCCAGCAGCGTAGCTGTCAGAAGGGCGGGGCGGGCAGGAGATACGCAGTATTTT
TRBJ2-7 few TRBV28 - CASSFWRGPYEQYF TGTGCCAGCAGTTTCTGGCGGGGCCCCTACGAGCAGTACTTC
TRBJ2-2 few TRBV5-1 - CASSLNGGANTGELFF TGCGCCAGCAGCTTGAATGGAGGGGCGAACACCGGGGAGCTGTTTTTT
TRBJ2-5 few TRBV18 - CASSTSGVETQYF TGTGCCAGCTCAACCTCGGGGGTGGAGACCCAGTACTTC
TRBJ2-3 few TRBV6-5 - CASSYSGRDDTQYF TGTGCCAGCAGTTACTCGGGGCGGGATGATACGCAGTATTTT
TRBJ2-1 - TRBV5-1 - CASSAGILYGQFF TGCGCCAGCAGCGCCGGGATCCTCTACGGGCAGTTCTTC
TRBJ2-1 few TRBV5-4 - CASRSQGYEQFF TGTGCCAGCAGGTCACAGGGCTATGAGCAGTTCTTC
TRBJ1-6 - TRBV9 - CASSEGNRVDNSPLHF TGTGCCAGCAGCGAGGGGAACAGGGTAGACAATTCACCCCTCCACTTT
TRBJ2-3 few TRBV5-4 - CASTAGNELSTDTQYF TGTGCCAGCACGGCCGGGAATGAACTTAGCACAGATACGCAGTATTTT
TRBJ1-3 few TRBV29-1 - CSVTPTGTTGDTIYF TGCAGCGTTACGCCAACCGGGACAACTGGGGACACCATATATTTT
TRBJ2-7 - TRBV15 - CATSRDRRYEQYF TGTGCCACCAGCAGAGACAGGCGCTACGAGCAGTACTTC
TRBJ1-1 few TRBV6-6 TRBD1 CASSTGQGAHTEAFF TGTGCCAGCAGTACCGGACAGGGGGCGCATACTGAAGCTTTCTTT
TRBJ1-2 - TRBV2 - CASSVEGAGSTF TGTGCAAGCAGTGTGGAAGGGGCTGGCTCCACCTTC
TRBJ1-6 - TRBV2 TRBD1 CASRDRVSSPLHF TGTGCCAGCAGAGACAGGGTCAGTTCACCCCTCCACTTT
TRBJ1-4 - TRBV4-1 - CASSQVGGPEKLFF TGCGCCAGCAGCCAAGTTGGCGGTCCGGAAAAACTGTTTTTT
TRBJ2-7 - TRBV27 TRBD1 CASSSRTGPYEQYF TGTGCCAGCAGTTCCCGGACAGGTCCCTACGAGCAGTACTTC
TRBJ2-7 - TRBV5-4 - CASSSGITGTLYKQYF TGTGCCAGCAGCTCGGGAATCACAGGGACCCTTTACAAGCAGTACTTC
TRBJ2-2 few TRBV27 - CASSFMGGNTGELFF TGTGCCAGCAGTTTCATGGGGGGGAACACCGGGGAGCTGTTTTTT
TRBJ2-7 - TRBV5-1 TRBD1 CASSPGGTGVYEQYF TGCGCCAGCAGCCCGGGGGGGACAGGGGTGTACGAGCAGTACTTC
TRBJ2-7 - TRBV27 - CASARGGSYEQYF TGTGCCAGCGCGCGAGGTGGGTCCTACGAGCAGTACTTC
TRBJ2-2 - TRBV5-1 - CASSSRDSGTGELFF TGCGCCAGCAGCTCCCGGGACTCAGGCACCGGGGAGCTGTTTTTT
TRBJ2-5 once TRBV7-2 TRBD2 CASSASGEGTEETQYF TGTGCCAGCAGCGCATCGGGGGAGGGGACGGAAGAGACCCAGTACTTC
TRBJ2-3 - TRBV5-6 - CASNNPDTDTQYF TGTGCCAGCAACAACCCAGACACAGATACGCAGTATTTT